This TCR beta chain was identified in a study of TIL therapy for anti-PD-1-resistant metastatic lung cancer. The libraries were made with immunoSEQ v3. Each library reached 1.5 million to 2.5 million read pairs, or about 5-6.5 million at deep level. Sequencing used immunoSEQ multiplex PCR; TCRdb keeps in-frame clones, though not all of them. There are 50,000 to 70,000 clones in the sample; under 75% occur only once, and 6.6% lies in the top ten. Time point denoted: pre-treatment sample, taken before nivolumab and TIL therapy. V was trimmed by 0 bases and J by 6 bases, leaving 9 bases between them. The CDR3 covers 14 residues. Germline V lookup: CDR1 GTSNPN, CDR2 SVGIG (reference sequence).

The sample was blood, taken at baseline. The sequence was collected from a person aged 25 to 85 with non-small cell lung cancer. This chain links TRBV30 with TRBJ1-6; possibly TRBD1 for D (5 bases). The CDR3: CAWSVRQGNSPLHF. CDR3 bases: TGTGCCTGGAGTGTAAGGCAGGGTAATTCACCCCTCCACTTT.